The 13 T cell receptor beta chains given below trace back to one sample, sequenced in a study of neurological immune-mediated disorders. TCRdb redid the calling of the 5' RACE reads with MiXCR, one entry per CDR3 protein. This table has 35,000 to 45,000 distinct CDR3 sequences, around 10% appearing once. The sequenced sample was CD4+ T cells from blood. Receptors originate from a woman aged 30 to 39 with HTLV-1-associated myelopathy (HAM/TSP).

This clonotype has a count of ten or more. The chain employs TRBV7-9 and TRBJ2-3; perhaps D is TRBD1 or TRBD2 (5 bases each). V lost 5 bases and J 1 base, leaving 13 bases between the germline ends. The CDR3 contains 15 residues. Germline CDR1 reads SEHNR; CDR2 reads FQNEAQ (reference sequence). For the CDR3, the DNA is TGTGCCAGCAGCCTGGATGGGACCGGCACAGATACGCAGTATTTT. This translates into CASSLDGTGTDTQYF.

This clonotype appeared many times. The chain links TRBV2 to TRBJ1-1, with 8 nucleotides matching TRBD1. This CDR3 has 13 amino acids. The germline gives CDR1 SNHLY, CDR2 FYNNEI. V lost 6 bases, J lost 5 bases, and 5 bases stayed unmatched. The CDR3 coding sequence is TGTGCCAGCAGGGCAGGGGGCAAAACTGAAGCTTTCTTT. Its protein product is CASRAGGKTEAFF.

This clonotype was detected many times. The chain joins TRBV10-2 to TRBJ1-5; maybe TRBD1 (5 bases). The CDR3 spans 15 residues. V was shortened by 0 bases and J by 1 base, with 7 bases between the two germline ends. Germline V gene data show CDR1 as WSHSY and CDR2 as SAAADI. The CDR3 loop reads CASSESGDSNQPQHF. CDR3 nucleotide sequence: TGCGCCAGCAGTGAGTCGGGGGACAGCAATCAGCCCCAGCATTTT.

At least ten counts were recorded for this clonotype. The chain employs TRBV20-1 and TRBJ2-7; 10 nucleotides line up with TRBD2. V lost 6 bases, J lost 4 bases, and 9 bases stayed unmatched. The CDR3 extends over 14 amino acids. Germline CDR1 is DFQATT and CDR2 is SNEGSKA (reference sequence). The CDR3 loop is CSATRPSGRYEQYF. The CDR3 DNA is TGCAGTGCCACTCGGCCTAGCGGGAGATACGAGCAGTACTTC.

This rearrangement joins TRBV24-1 to TRBJ2-3, with D perhaps TRBD2 (6 bases). Germline V lookup: CDR1 KGHDR, CDR2 SFDVKD. V was clipped by 9 bases and J by 2 bases, with 14 bases between them. This CDR3 is 14 amino acids long. In DNA, the CDR3 is TGTGCCACCGGCGGACGGGGGTACACAGATACGCAGTATTTT. Protein product: CATGGRGYTDTQYF.

This clonotype was detected many times. The rearrangement uses TRBV2 and TRBJ2-2, with 7 bases matching TRBD1. CDR1 and CDR2 from the germline V gene are SNHLY and FYNNEI. V lost 4 bases, J lost 0 bases, and 2 bases stayed unmatched. This CDR3 region has 15 residues. The CDR3 nucleotides are TGTGCCAGCAGTGGGGACAGTGCGAACACCGGGGAGCTGTTTTTT. This translates into CASSGDSANTGELFF.

There are many counts of this clonotype. J is TRBJ1-2 and V is TRBV14; the match to TRBD1 covers 9 bases. Trimming removed 4 bases from V and 6 bases from J; junction bases left unmatched: 12. The CDR3 extends over 16 amino acids. CDR1 and CDR2 from the germline V gene are SGHDN and FVKESK. CDR3 nucleotide sequence: TGTGCCAGCAGCCCCAACCAAGTAGGACAGGGGAATGGCTACACCTTC. Its protein is CASSPNQVGQGNGYTF.

This clonotype was counted ten times or more. The chain is built from TRBV18 and TRBJ2-7; TRBD1 aligns across 10 bases. The CDR3 is made up of 15 amino acids. V lost 6 bases, J lost 3 bases, and 8 bases stayed unmatched. Germline V gene sequence: CDR1 KGHSH, CDR2 LQKENI. The DNA for the CDR3 is TGTGCCAGCTCGCCGACAGGGGGCTTCCTCTACGAGCAGTACTTC. Its protein product is CASSPTGGFLYEQYF.

The chain combines TRBV5-1 with TRBJ2-1; D call uncertain. CDR3 length: 15 residues. Trimming stripped 4 bases from V and 0 bases from J, with 11 bases between. The germline V gene has CDR1 SGHRS and CDR2 YFSETQ. CDR3 sequence (DNA): TGCGCCAGCAGCCTCCAACCAGGCTCCTACAATGAGCAGTTCTTC. Protein: CASSLQPGSYNEQFF.

The V and J genes are TRBV4-2 and TRBJ1-1, with D perhaps TRBD1 (5 bases). This CDR3 contains 15 residues. Between the trimmed V and J ends, which lost 4 bases and 5 bases, there was a span of 17 bases. CDR1 is LGHNA and CDR2 is YNFKEQ in the germline V gene. This chain's CDR3 is CASSPGASRGTEAFF. The CDR3 DNA reads as TGTGCCAGCAGCCCCGGGGCATCACGTGGTACTGAAGCTTTCTTT.

This clonotype is medium-sized. The chain employs TRBV20-1 and TRBJ2-7; 8 bases map to TRBD1. CDR3 length equals 15 residues. CDR1 and CDR2 from the germline V gene are DFQATT and SNEGSKA (reference sequence). J lost 2 bases, V lost 2 bases, and 8 bases had no gene match. CDR3 amino acids: CSARLPGGRAYEQYF. The CDR3 nucleotides are TGCAGTGCTAGACTTCCAGGGGGCCGTGCCTACGAGCAGTACTTC.

The table lists this clonotype with many counts. This rearrangement joins TRBV18 to TRBJ2-7; D unresolved. Germline V CDR1 and CDR2: KGHSH, LQKENI. V was shortened by 8 bases and J by 0 bases, with 14 bases between the two germline ends. The CDR3 is 14 residues long. The CDR3 nucleotides are TGTGCCAGCCGACCGGGTTACAGCTCCTACGAGCAGTACTTC. It encodes CASRPGYSSYEQYF.

This clonotype was seen at least ten times. The chain combines TRBV5-1 with TRBJ2-6; D tentatively fits TRBD1 or TRBD2 (6 bases each). The germline CDR1 and CDR2 sequences are SGHRS and YFSETQ. There are 18 residues in the CDR3. V lost 7 bases and J 0 bases, leaving 20 bases between the germline ends. The CDR3 protein is CASSGGGLSNSGANVLTF. The DNA of the CDR3 is TGCGCCAGCTCCGGAGGGGGGCTCTCGAACTCTGGGGCCAACGTCCTGACTTTC.